Below are 14 T cell receptor beta chains sequenced from a single sample in a study of T-cell reconstitution after alpha-beta-depleted transplantation in children. TCRbeta library preparation incorporated unique molecular identifiers. TCRdb passed the PCR reads through MiXCR, listing each CDR3 protein once. The sample consists of hundreds of thousands of distinct CDR3 sequences, 16% of them appearing once. The sequencing here drew on PBMCs, mostly from graft donor cells, taken 360 days after TCRalphabeta/CD19-depleted stem cell transplant. The origin of the receptors is a boy under two years old who had a stem cell transplant for Wiskott-Aldrich syndrome, so the T cells may come from the graft donor.

This clonotype has more than one count but fewer than ten. This chain uses TRBV12-3 or TRBV12-4 with TRBJ1-1, with D hard to call. The CDR3 has 14 residues. Trimming removed 3 bases at V and 11 bases at J, with 19 bases between. For the CDR3, the DNA is TGTGCCAGCAGTTTTCGGGTCACCCCAACGTTGGCTTTCTTT. Translating it yields CASSFRVTPTLAFF.

This clonotype was found a few times. The chain is built from TRBV5-1 and TRBJ2-3, with D possibly being TRBD1 (6 bases). The ends were cut back, 4 bases at V and 4 bases at J, with 16 bases in the middle. Per the germline V gene, CDR1 is SGHRS and CDR2 is YFSETQ. The CDR3 has 15 residues. CDR3 DNA: TGCGCCAGCAGCCCCCCGACAGGAAGCGCAGATACGCAGTATTTT. It specifies CASSPPTGSADTQYF. Variable domain in full (rest from reference TRBV5-1 and TRBJ2-3): KAGVTQTPRYLIKTRGQQVTLSCSPISGHRSVSWYQQTPGQGLQFLFEYFSETQRNKGNFPGRFSGRQFSNSRSEMNVSTLELGDSALYLCASSPPTGSADTQYFGPGTRLTVL.

The chain is built from TRBV10-3 and TRBJ2-3; D is possibly TRBD1 (7 bases). Looked up from germline, CDR1 is ENHRY and CDR2 is SYGVKD. This CDR3 spans 17 amino acids. Trimming shortened V by 2 bases and J by 2 bases, and 17 bases separated the two germline ends. CDR3 residues: CAISETGLGQPTDTQYF. The CDR3 nucleotides are TGTGCCATCAGTGAGACGGGACTGGGACAGCCCACAGATACGCAGTATTTT.

This clonotype occurred once. The chain combines TRBV30 with TRBJ2-3; unclear D gene. The CDR3 has 12 residues. V lost 4 bases and J lost 2, with 7 bases in between. The germline V gene encodes CDR1 GTSNPN and CDR2 SVGIG (reference sequence). CDR3 amino acids: CAWTLTTDTQYF. The CDR3 DNA follows: TGTGCCTGGACCTTGACCACAGATACGCAGTATTTT.

Only a few counts were recorded for this clonotype. This rearrangement joins TRBV20-1 to TRBJ1-6; 7 nucleotides line up with TRBD1. Germline CDR1 is DFQATT and CDR2 is SNEGSKA (reference sequence). J gave up 3 bases and V 0 bases, and 5 bases lay outside the gene matches. This CDR3 is built from 16 residues. CDR3 sequence (DNA): TGCAGTGCTAGAGAACTCAGGGGGATCTATAATTCACCCCTCCACTTT. Amino acid sequence: CSARELRGIYNSPLHF.

J is TRBJ2-1 and V is TRBV5-1; D gene ambiguous. The V end lost 0 bases, the J end lost 3 bases, and 7 bases lay between the germline ends. The CDR3 is made up of 14 amino acids. Germline values: CDR1 SGHRS, CDR2 YFSETQ. This chain's CDR3 is CASSLGRFYNEQFF. The CDR3 DNA reads TGCGCCAGCAGCTTGGGCAGGTTCTACAATGAGCAGTTCTTC.

The rearrangement joins TRBV18 to TRBJ2-7; D remains ambiguous. The CDR3 extends over 13 amino acids. Germline assignment: CDR1 KGHSH and CDR2 LQKENI. The germline V and J ends were trimmed by 6 bases and 0 bases, with 9 bases remaining between them. The CDR3 sequence is CASSGRSSYEQYF. The DNA of the CDR3 is TGTGCCAGCTCCGGCAGGAGCTCCTACGAGCAGTACTTC.

This clonotype has a handful of counts. This chain joins TRBV5-1 and TRBJ2-5; D is unclear. Germline V gives CDR1 SGHRS, CDR2 YFSETQ. This CDR3 has 14 amino acids. V lost 1 base and J lost 5, with 12 bases in between. The CDR3 DNA reads TGCGCCAGCAGCTTGTTCCAGAGAGAGGAGACCCAGTACTTC. It translates to CASSLFQREETQYF.

This clonotype was seen more than once but under ten times. V and J are TRBV29-1 and TRBJ2-5, with TRBD2 identical over 14 bases. V was clipped by 4 bases and J by 7 bases; unmatched bases: 11. The CDR3 has 16 amino acids. Germline loops: CDR1 SQVTM, CDR2 ANQGSEA. The CDR3 loop reads CSVAGTSGSAWGTQYF. The CDR3 DNA reads TGCAGCGTTGCAGGGACTAGCGGGAGCGCATGGGGGACCCAGTACTTC.

In its sample, this clonotype was seen a few times. V usage is TRBV5-1 and J usage is TRBJ2-1; D possibly corresponds to TRBD2 (6 bases). CDR1 and CDR2 from the germline V gene are SGHRS and YFSETQ. With 1 base removed from V and 5 bases from J, the gap between germline ends came to 19 bases. The CDR3 is 17 amino acids. The CDR3 DNA sequence: TGCGCCAGCAGCTTGAGTTACCGACTAGATGGGGACAATGAGCAGTTCTTC. It yields the protein CASSLSYRLDGDNEQFF.

This clonotype was seen a handful of times. This chain connects TRBV3-1 to TRBJ2-2, with D perhaps matching TRBD1 (6 bases). This CDR3 spans 15 amino acids. V gave up 1 base and J gave up 6 bases, with 12 bases separating them. Germline-derived CDR1 and CDR2 are LGHDT and YNNKEL (reference sequence). The CDR3 spells CASSQVSGTPGELFF. The CDR3 DNA follows: TGTGCCAGCAGCCAAGTTTCCGGGACACCCGGGGAGCTGTTTTTT.

This clonotype has more than one count but fewer than ten. The V gene is TRBV12-3 or TRBV12-4, the J gene TRBJ2-3; D is unclear. The CDR3 runs 12 residues. Between the trimmed V and J ends, which lost 5 bases and 5 bases, there was a span of 8 bases. The CDR3 protein is CASSLYIDTQYF. CDR3 bases: TGTGCCAGCAGTCTATACATAGATACGCAGTATTTT.

The V and J genes are TRBV5-1 and TRBJ1-1; D possibly corresponds to TRBD1 (6 bases). CDR1 SGHRS and CDR2 YFSETQ come from the germline V gene. The CDR3 is 14 amino acids. The V and J ends lost 4 bases and 6 bases respectively, with 16 bases between them. The CDR3 nucleotides are TGCGCCAGCAGCAGGGAGGGGGTTAGCGCTGAAGCTTTCTTT. Its protein is CASSREGVSAEAFF.

This clonotype has only a few counts. V and J are TRBV27 and TRBJ2-7; 8 positions match TRBD1. Losses at the gene ends were 3 bases for V and 3 bases for J; bases not matched to a gene: 7. Germline CDR1 is MNHEY and CDR2 is SMNVEV (reference sequence). This CDR3 has 15 residues. The CDR3 DNA sequence: TGTGCCAGCAGTTTTGCCGGGACAGGTCACTACGAGCAGTACTTC. It is translated as CASSFAGTGHYEQYF.